This T cell receptor beta chain derives from a study of blood T cell repertoires in COVID-19. Across the study: The samples span acute and convalescent COVID-19 from the United States, Italy and Spain. Nucleic acid was either cDNA or gDNA, and it came from T cells, B-cell-depleted T cells, or PBMCs.

The CDR3 has 13 amino acids. The germline CDR1 and CDR2 sequences are SSHAT and FNYEAQ (reference sequence). Between the trimmed V and J ends, which lost 5 bases and 3 bases, there was a span of 8 bases. In the original workflow: Quantification of nucleated cells was approximated via reference gene primer amplification. Repertoires were generated with immunoSEQ multiplex PCR, while TCRdb's copy carries only in-frame clones and drops some. That table supplies the V and J calls and clone size; D and trimming were determined from the DNA. The sample lists about 130,000 clones, roughly two thirds occurring once.

Material for sequencing was peripheral blood. The V call is TRBV7-7, the J call TRBJ1-3, with D perhaps TRBD1 (5 bases). This clonotype originated in a woman aged 70-85 years with acute or convalescent COVID-19. CDR3 protein: CASSAGLGNTIYF. The CDR3 DNA reads TGTGCCAGCAGCGCGGGACTTGGAAACACCATATATTTT.